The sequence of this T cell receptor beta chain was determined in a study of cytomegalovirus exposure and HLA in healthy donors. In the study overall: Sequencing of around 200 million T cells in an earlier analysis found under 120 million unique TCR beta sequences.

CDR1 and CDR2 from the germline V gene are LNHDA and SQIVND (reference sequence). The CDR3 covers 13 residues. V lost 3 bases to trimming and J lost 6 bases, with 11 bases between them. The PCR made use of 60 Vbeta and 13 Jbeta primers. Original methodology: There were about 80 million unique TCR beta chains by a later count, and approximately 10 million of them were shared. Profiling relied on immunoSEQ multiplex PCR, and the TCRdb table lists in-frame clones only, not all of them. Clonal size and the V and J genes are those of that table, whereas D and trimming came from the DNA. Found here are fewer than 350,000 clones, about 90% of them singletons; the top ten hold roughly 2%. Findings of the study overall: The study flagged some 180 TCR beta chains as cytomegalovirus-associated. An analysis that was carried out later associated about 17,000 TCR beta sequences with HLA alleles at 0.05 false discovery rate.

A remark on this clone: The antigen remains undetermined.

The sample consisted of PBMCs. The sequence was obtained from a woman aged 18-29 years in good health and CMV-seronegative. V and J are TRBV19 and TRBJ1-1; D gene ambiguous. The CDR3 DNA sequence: TGTGCCAGTAGTATTCCCGGGAAGGCTGAAGCTTTCTTT. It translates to CASSIPGKAEAFF.